The 21 T cell receptor beta chains given below trace back to one sample, sequenced in a study of blood T cell repertoires in COVID-19. Generated by immunoSEQ multiplex PCR, the TCRdb table keeps only in-frame clones and is missing some. The data contain a few hundred thousand clones, 75% to 90% of them singletons. What was sequenced was PBMCs or T cells enriched from blood (not recorded which). Receptor source: a woman aged 45-65 years who had recovered from COVID-19.

The genes are TRBV2 and TRBJ2-7; no definite D call. V was shortened by 4 bases and J by 4 bases, with 11 bases between the two germline ends. There are 13 residues in the CDR3. Germline lookup yields CDR1 SNHLY and CDR2 FYNNEI. In DNA form, the CDR3 reads TGTGCCAGCAGTGGTAGCCCGCGGTACGAGCAGTACTTC. This gives the protein CASSGSPRYEQYF.

This clone has ten or more counts. CDR3 DNA sequence: TGTGCCAGCAGCTTAAACAGGGGATCGAACACCGGGGAGCTGTTTTTT. Translated, it gives CASSLNRGSNTGELFF. This chain joins TRBV5-4 and TRBJ2-2, with 7 bases that match TRBD1. The CDR3 is made up of 16 amino acids. J lost 0 bases, V lost 2 bases, and 4 bases had no gene match. Per germline, CDR1 SGHNT and CDR2 YYREEE (reference sequence).

This chain connects TRBV29-1 to TRBJ2-1, with a tentative D call TRBD2 (6 bases). This CDR3 is 11 amino acids long. The germline V gene encodes CDR1 SQVTM and CDR2 ANQGSEA. With 6 bases removed from V and 13 bases from J, the gap between germline ends came to 16 bases. The CDR3 region has the DNA TGCAGCGTGACGATGGGACTTCAACAGTTCTTC. It codes for CSVTMGLQQFF.

This chain uses TRBV6-5 with TRBJ2-1, with D possibly TRBD2 on 7 matching bases. CDR3 length: 15 residues. The germline V gene has CDR1 MNHEY and CDR2 SVGAGI. V gave up 3 bases and J gave up 2 bases, with 11 bases separating them. CDR3 nucleotide sequence: TGTGCCAGCAGTTATGGCGGGGGCGCCTACAATGAGCAGTTCTTC. As protein: CASSYGGGAYNEQFF.

V gene TRBV10-1 combines with J gene TRBJ2-3; possible D gene TRBD1, 6 bases. The germline V gene has CDR1 WNHNN and CDR2 SYGVQD (reference sequence). The CDR3 is made up of 20 amino acids. The V end lost 7 bases, the J end lost 2 bases, and 31 bases lay between the germline ends. Written as DNA, the CDR3 is TGCGCCAGCACCCTCAATAATAGGGGACACCGCGCATTAAACACAGATACGCAGTATTTT. It translates to CASTLNNRGHRALNTDTQYF.

This clone was observed a few times. The same CDR3 also results from other DNA sequences found in this sample. This chain links TRBV20-1 with TRBJ1-2; 9 bases are a match to TRBD1. V was clipped by 6 bases and J by 7 bases; unmatched bases: 3. Germline loops: CDR1 DFQATT, CDR2 SNEGSKA (reference sequence). CDR3 size: 11 residues. CDR3 DNA sequence: TGCAGTGCGGACAGGGGACGTGGCTACACCTTC. This translates into CSADRGRGYTF.

This clone came up a few times. The J gene is TRBJ2-2, the V gene TRBV2; D is unclear. Trimming cost V 3 bases and J 3 bases, with 8 bases left between them. Germline V gene data show CDR1 as SNHLY and CDR2 as FYNNEI. This CDR3 has 14 residues. The CDR3 is CASSDETHTGELFF. The CDR3 DNA is TGTGCCAGCAGTGATGAGACACACACCGGGGAGCTGTTTTTT. Full variable domain (outside the CDR3, taken from reference TRBV2 and TRBJ2-2): EPEVTQTPSHQVTQMGQEVILRCVPISNHLYFYWYRQILGQKVEFLVSFYNNEISEKSEIFDDQFSVERPDGSNFTLKIRSTKLEDSAMYFCASSDETHTGELFFGEGSRLTVL.

DNA of the CDR3: TGTGCCAGCAGTTTGCAGGGGGCCACTGAAGCTTTCTTT. It specifies CASSLQGATEAFF. The chain links TRBV6-2 or TRBV6-3 to TRBJ1-1; TRBD1 aligns across 8 bases. V lost 4 bases and J lost 4; bases outside the gene matches: 2. In germline, CDR1 is MNHEY, CDR2 SVGEGT. The CDR3 spans 13 residues.

The chain is built from TRBV5-5 and TRBJ2-5; D unclear. Germline CDR1 and CDR2: SGHKS and YYEKEE (reference sequence). V dropped 2 bases and J dropped 2 bases, with 10 bases sitting between them. The CDR3 sequence is 14 residues long. In DNA form, the CDR3 reads TGTGCCAGCAGCTTCTCCTTACAGCAAGAGACCCAGTACTTC. Amino acids: CASSFSLQQETQYF.

This clone occurred once. The chain couples TRBV28 to TRBJ1-5; D ambiguous. The CDR3 is made up of 13 amino acids. Per the germline V gene, CDR1 is MDHEN and CDR2 is SYDVKM. The V end lost 6 bases, the J end lost 4 bases, and 10 bases lay between the germline ends. As DNA, the CDR3 is TGTGCCAGCAGCTCCGGGTCGAATCAGCCCCAGCATTTT. It specifies CASSSGSNQPQHF.

The V call is TRBV18, the J call TRBJ2-1; TRBD1 is a possible D gene (6 bases). Germline V gives CDR1 KGHSH, CDR2 LQKENI. Trimming left V 0 bases short and J 0 bases short, with 18 bases between. The CDR3 has 19 residues. The CDR3 protein is CASSPPDRRIPNSYNEQFF. The CDR3 bases are TGTGCCAGCTCACCACCGGACAGAAGAATCCCAAACTCCTACAATGAGCAGTTCTTC.

This clone was recorded a few times. The chain carries TRBV28 and TRBJ1-6; tentatively, D is TRBD1 (5 bases). V shed 2 bases and J shed 7 bases, with 12 bases lying between them. The CDR3 length is 15 residues. Germline V lookup: CDR1 MDHEN, CDR2 SYDVKM. CDR3 amino acids: CASSLLGAENSPLHF. CDR3 bases: TGTGCCAGCAGTTTACTAGGGGCAGAAAATTCACCCCTCCACTTT.

This clone has a single count. This chain connects TRBV5-1 to TRBJ2-5; 14 bases align to TRBD2. V shed 5 bases, J shed 5 bases, and the junction held 11 bases outside the gene matches. The CDR3 is 17 residues long. Germline V gene data show CDR1 as SGHRS and CDR2 as YFSETQ. In DNA, the CDR3 is TGCGCCAGCAGAAAGGGACTAGCGGGAGAGAGGGGTGAGACCCAGTACTTC. Encoded protein: CASRKGLAGERGETQYF.

This clone appeared a few times. This chain uses TRBV5-1 with TRBJ2-7; 7 bases agree with TRBD1. Germline V CDR1 and CDR2: SGHRS, YFSETQ. The CDR3 extends over 16 amino acids. V lost 4 bases to trimming and J lost 2 bases; unmatched junction nucleotides: 12. The CDR3 DNA follows: TGCGCCAGCAGCGCCGTACGACCGGGACAGACCTACGAGCAGTACTTC. Its translation: CASSAVRPGQTYEQYF.

The J gene is TRBJ2-3, the V gene TRBV5-1; TRBD2 aligns across 14 bases. From germline, CDR1 is SGHRS and CDR2 YFSETQ. The CDR3 contains 16 residues. J gave up 3 bases and V 3 bases, and 3 bases lay outside the gene matches. Here the CDR3 DNA reads TGCGCCAGCAGCTGGGGACTAGCGGGGGTGACAGATACGCAGTATTTT. This gives the protein CASSWGLAGVTDTQYF.

CDR3 bases: TGTGCCAGCACCAAGACAGGCAATTCCTACGAGCAGTACTTC. Translating gives CASTKTGNSYEQYF. The rearrangement joins TRBV28 to TRBJ2-7, with D possibly being TRBD1 (6 bases). V was pared by 7 bases and J by 1 base, with 14 bases between. The CDR3 spans 14 residues. Per the germline V gene, CDR1 is MDHEN and CDR2 is SYDVKM.

V is TRBV2 and J is TRBJ2-1; D gene ambiguous. The germline V gene has CDR1 SNHLY and CDR2 FYNNEI. CDR3 length equals 13 residues. Deletions cut 7 bases from V and 0 bases from J, with 7 bases between. The CDR3 DNA sequence: TGTGCCAGCACTGTGAGCTCCTACAATGAGCAGTTCTTC. This gives the protein CASTVSSYNEQFF.

This clone has only one observation. The gene calls are TRBV9 and TRBJ2-1; 9 bases are a match to TRBD1. J lost 8 bases, V lost 4 bases, and 10 bases had no gene match. This CDR3 spans 15 amino acids. Germline CDR1 reads SGDLS; CDR2 reads YYNGEE. The CDR3 loop is CASSFGTGNVDEQFF. The DNA of the CDR3 is TGTGCCAGCAGCTTCGGGACAGGGAACGTCGATGAGCAGTTCTTC.

This chain joins TRBV7-8 and TRBJ2-5; 7 positions agree with TRBD1. From germline, CDR1 is SGHVS and CDR2 FQNEAQ. V trimming: 11 bases; J trimming: 1 base; junction bases outside the gene matches: 7. The CDR3 runs to 13 residues. CDR3: CASKTGAQETQYF. The CDR3 DNA reads TGTGCCTCGAAAACAGGGGCCCAAGAGACCCAGTACTTC.

V and J are TRBV5-4 and TRBJ1-6, with a weak D call TRBD1 (5 bases). Trimming stripped 3 bases from V and 6 bases from J, with 16 bases between. This CDR3 is built from 16 residues. In germline, CDR1 is SGHNT, CDR2 YYREEE (reference sequence). DNA of the CDR3: TGTGCCAGCAGCTCCAGCGGTGGGGGGGGTAATTCACCCCTCCACTTT. It encodes CASSSSGGGGNSPLHF.

The chain joins TRBV18 to TRBJ1-1; D is uncertain. Germline assignment: CDR1 KGHSH and CDR2 LQKENI. The CDR3 has 15 residues. The V gene lost 3 bases and the J gene lost 0 bases, with 11 bases spanning the gap. CDR3 in amino acids: CASSPSRVMNTEAFF. The DNA of the CDR3 is TGTGCCAGCTCACCGAGTCGGGTAATGAACACTGAAGCTTTCTTT.